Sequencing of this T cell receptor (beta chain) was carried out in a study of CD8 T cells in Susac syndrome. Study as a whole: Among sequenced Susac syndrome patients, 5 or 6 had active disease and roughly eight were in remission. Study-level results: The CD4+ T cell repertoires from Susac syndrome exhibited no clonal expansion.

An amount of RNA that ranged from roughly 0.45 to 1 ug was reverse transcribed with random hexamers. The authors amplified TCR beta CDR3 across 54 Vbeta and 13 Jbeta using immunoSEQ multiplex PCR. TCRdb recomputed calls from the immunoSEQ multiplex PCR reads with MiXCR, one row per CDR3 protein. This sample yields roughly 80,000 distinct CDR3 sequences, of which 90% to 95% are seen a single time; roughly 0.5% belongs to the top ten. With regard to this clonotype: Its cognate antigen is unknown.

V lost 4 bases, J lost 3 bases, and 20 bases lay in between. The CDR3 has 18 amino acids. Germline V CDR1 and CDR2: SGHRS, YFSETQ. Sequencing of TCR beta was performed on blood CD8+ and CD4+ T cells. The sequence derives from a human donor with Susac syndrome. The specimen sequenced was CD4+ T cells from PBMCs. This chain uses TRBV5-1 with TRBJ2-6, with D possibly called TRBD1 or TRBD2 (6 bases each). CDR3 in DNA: TGCGCCAGCAGCCCAATTTTGGGGGGCGCCGATGGGGCCAACGTCCTGACTTTC. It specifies CASSPILGGADGANVLTF.